The 28 T cell receptor beta chains listed next were all sequenced from one sample in a study of T-cell memory formation after mild COVID-19. Via MiXCR, TCRdb re-called the 5' RACE reads, giving one row per CDR3 protein. The table records a few hundred thousand distinct CDR3 sequences, 25% to 30% of them present only once. Specimen: PBMCs or a T cell subset sorted from them (not recorded which). Receptor source: an adult woman who had mild COVID-19 (a few samples of this study predate the infection). Cell type and time point are not known.

J is TRBJ1-1 and V is TRBV10-3, with unresolved D. The CDR3 runs to 13 residues. Germline CDR1 is ENHRY and CDR2 is SYGVKD. Deletions cut 3 bases from V and 4 bases from J, with 9 bases between. CDR3 DNA sequence: TGTGCCATCAGTGATCAGACGGTCACTGAAGCTTTCTTT. Translated, it gives CAISDQTVTEAFF.

CDR3 sequence reads: CASSSWTGDGYTF. The CDR3 DNA reads TGCGCCAGCAGCTCGTGGACAGGGGATGGCTACACCTTC. V usage is TRBV5-1 and J usage is TRBJ1-2; 9 bases match TRBD1. This CDR3 region has 13 residues. V trimming: 3 bases; J trimming: 6 bases; junction bases outside the gene matches: 3. Germline V gives CDR1 SGHRS, CDR2 YFSETQ.

This clonotype was seen a handful of times. The chain links TRBV18 to TRBJ2-4; TRBD2 matches 7 bases. CDR1 and CDR2 (germline): KGHSH, LQKENI. The CDR3 has 14 residues. Trimming at V came to 3 bases and at J to 7 bases, leaving 6 bases not matched to a gene. The CDR3 here is CASSPPGGRNIQYF. For the CDR3, the DNA is TGTGCCAGCTCACCGCCGGGGGGACGGAACATTCAGTACTTC.

The V call is TRBV12-3 or TRBV12-4, the J call TRBJ2-4; D not resolved. Trimming shortened V by 6 bases and J by 8 bases, and 14 bases separated the two germline ends. The CDR3 covers 13 residues. The CDR3 coding sequence is TGTGCCAGCAGCCTCGACTCTCCAGACATTCAGTACTTC. As protein: CASSLDSPDIQYF.

This chain connects TRBV2 to TRBJ2-7; 9 positions match TRBD1. From germline, CDR1 is SNHLY and CDR2 FYNNEI. This CDR3 spans 13 amino acids. The V segment lost 8 bases and the J segment 1 base; nucleotides outside the gene matches: 3. CDR3 in DNA: TGTGCCAGCCCGGGGACAGGGTCCTACGAGCAGTACTTC. Its protein is CASPGTGSYEQYF. The variable domain in full, with the rest retrieved from reference TRBV2 and TRBJ2-7, is EPEVTQTPSHQVTQMGQEVILRCVPISNHLYFYWYRQILGQKVEFLVSFYNNEISEKSEIFDDQFSVERPDGSNFTLKIRSTKLEDSAMYFCASPGTGSYEQYFGPGTRLTVT.

V and J are TRBV24-1 and TRBJ2-1, with D maybe TRBD1 (6 bases). The germline V gene has CDR1 KGHDR and CDR2 SFDVKD. This CDR3 is built from 14 residues. V lost 7 bases, J lost 7 bases, and 16 bases lay in between. CDR3 sequence (DNA): TGTGCCACCAGGGGACAAACTAGTATGAATGAGCAGTTCTTC. Encoded protein: CATRGQTSMNEQFF.

V usage is TRBV4-1 and J usage is TRBJ2-7, with D tentatively TRBD1 or TRBD2 (7 bases each). This CDR3 has 16 residues. The V and J ends lost 3 bases and 6 bases respectively, with 21 bases between them. The germline V gene encodes CDR1 MGHRA and CDR2 YSYEKL. This CDR3 reads CASSQGGGQLVGEQYF. In DNA, the CDR3 is TGCGCCAGCAGCCAGGGCGGGGGACAGTTGGTCGGCGAGCAGTACTTC.

The table lists this clonotype with a few counts. The chain carries TRBV5-1 and TRBJ2-1, with TRBD2 identical over 8 bases. Germline assignment: CDR1 SGHRS and CDR2 YFSETQ. After removal of 1 base from V and 6 bases from J, the junction contained 6 bases not matched to a gene. The CDR3 is 15 residues long. CDR3 protein: CASSLRQRESNEQFF. CDR3 sequence (DNA): TGCGCCAGCAGCTTGCGCCAGCGGGAGTCCAATGAGCAGTTCTTC.

The J gene is TRBJ2-3, the V gene TRBV29-1; perhaps TRBD1 as D (7 bases). There are 15 residues in the CDR3. Trimming left V 7 bases short and J 0 bases short, with 17 bases between. Germline V lookup: CDR1 SQVTM, CDR2 ANQGSEA. CDR3 in DNA: TGCAGCGCGGTGAACAGGGGAGGCAGCACAGATACGCAGTATTTT. This codes for CSAVNRGGSTDTQYF.

The rearrangement uses TRBV11-2 and TRBJ1-1, with 7 bases lining up with TRBD1. V lost 1 base and J lost 11; bases outside the gene matches: 10. CDR1 is SGHAT and CDR2 is FQNNGV in the germline V gene. The CDR3 runs 14 residues. In DNA, the CDR3 is TGTGCCAGCAGCTTAGCAGGGACAGCTTTAATGGCTTTCTTT. Its translation is CASSLAGTALMAFF.

This clonotype was picked up a small number of times. The rearrangement links TRBV6-4 to TRBJ2-1; 9 positions match TRBD2. Germline-derived CDR1 and CDR2 are MRHNA and SNTAGT. Unmatched junction bases numbered 11, after V lost 3 bases and J lost 8 bases. This CDR3 spans 16 amino acids. The DNA for the CDR3 is TGTGCCAGCAGTGAACGGGGCGGGGGGGCCGGCGATGAGCAGTTCTTC. Residues: CASSERGGGAGDEQFF.

This clonotype has a handful of counts. The V and J genes are TRBV7-6 and TRBJ2-3; 9 nucleotides agree with TRBD2. The CDR3 sequence is 20 residues long. V was clipped by 5 bases and J by 0 bases; unmatched bases: 18. CDR1 is SGHVS, CDR2 FNYEAQ, per germline. CDR3 sequence reads: CASSQISMISGRGSTDTQYF. The CDR3 nucleotides are TGTGCCAGCAGCCAGATTAGTATGATTAGCGGGAGAGGGAGCACAGATACGCAGTATTTT.

V and J are TRBV5-1 and TRBJ2-3; 7 nucleotides match TRBD2. Per the germline V gene, CDR1 is SGHRS and CDR2 is YFSETQ. The V gene end was trimmed by 9 bases and the J gene end by 5 bases; junction bases not matched to a gene: 3. The CDR3 totals 11 residues. CDR3 sequence reads: CANWEGDTQYF. CDR3 DNA sequence: TGCGCCAACTGGGAGGGAGATACGCAGTATTTT.

The chain joins TRBV28 to TRBJ2-7; TRBD2 matches at 7 bases. Germline V gene lookup returns CDR1 MDHEN and CDR2 SYDVKM. With V trimmed by 4 bases and J by 0 bases, 9 bases remained unmatched. CDR3 length: 16 residues. CDR3 amino acids: CASSSLAGTPSYEQYF. In nucleotides, the CDR3 is TGTGCCAGCAGTTCGTTAGCGGGTACCCCCTCCTACGAGCAGTACTTC. Full variable domain (outside the CDR3, taken from reference TRBV28 and TRBJ2-7): DVKVTQSSRYLVKRTGEKVFLECVQDMDHENMFWYRQDPGLGLRLIYFSYDVKMKEKGDIPEGYSVSREKKERFSLILESASTNQTSMYLCASSSLAGTPSYEQYFGPGTRLTVT.

The CDR3 region is CSARDLGTPIYNEQFF. The DNA for the CDR3 is TGCAGTGCTAGAGATCTCGGGACGCCAATCTACAATGAGCAGTTCTTC. The chain combines TRBV20-1 with TRBJ2-1; D may correspond to TRBD1 or TRBD2 (5 bases each). CDR1 is DFQATT and CDR2 is SNEGSKA in the germline V gene (reference sequence). The V end lost 0 bases, the J end lost 3 bases, and 15 bases lay between the germline ends. This CDR3 has 16 amino acids.

The chain joins TRBV15 to TRBJ1-1, with D perhaps matching TRBD1 (6 bases). CDR1 LNHNV and CDR2 YYDKDF come from the germline V gene (reference sequence). This CDR3 has 16 amino acids. Between the trimmed V and J ends, which lost 5 bases and 1 base, there was a span of 17 bases. For the CDR3, the DNA is TGTGCCACCAGCGGGGCCCGTCGGACAGCGAACACTGAAGCTTTCTTT. Its protein is CATSGARRTANTEAFF.

The chain joins TRBV7-2 to TRBJ1-2; TRBD1 matches at 9 bases. Germline V gene data show CDR1 as SGHTA and CDR2 as FQGNSA. Trimming cost V 4 bases and J 3 bases; bases outside gene matches: 3. This CDR3 comprises 14 residues. The CDR3 protein is CASSSDRGDYGYTF. CDR3 sequence (DNA): TGTGCCAGCAGCTCGGACAGGGGAGACTATGGCTACACCTTC.

This chain joins TRBV5-1 and TRBJ2-5, with D tentatively TRBD1 or TRBD2 (6 bases each). V gave up 0 bases and J gave up 5 bases, with 14 bases separating them. CDR3 length: 15 amino acids. Looked up from germline, CDR1 is SGHRS and CDR2 is YFSETQ. CDR3 protein: CASSLASGAGETQYF. CDR3 in DNA: TGCGCCAGCAGCTTGGCCTCGGGGGCCGGGGAGACCCAGTACTTC.

This clonotype was seen more than once but under ten times. The chain is built from TRBV5-1 and TRBJ2-7; a weak D match, TRBD2 (6 bases). The V gene lost 3 bases and the J gene lost 3 bases, with 13 bases spanning the gap. Germline V lookup: CDR1 SGHRS, CDR2 YFSETQ. The CDR3 has 14 residues. The CDR3 here is CASSWGDGIYEQYF. The CDR3 nucleotides are TGCGCCAGCAGCTGGGGGGACGGGATCTACGAGCAGTACTTC.

This clonotype came up a few times. One end of the junction is discordant with germline, which a read error may explain. The chain links TRBV4-1 to TRBJ2-7, with TRBD1 matching 7 bases. CDR1 is MGHRA, CDR2 YSYEKL, per germline. The CDR3 length is 13 residues. The chain's CDR3 is CASSQIPGTVSNF. CDR3 DNA: TGCGCCAGCAGCCAAATTCCCGGGACAGTGTCAAACTTC.

The chain employs TRBV4-3 and TRBJ2-5; D possibly corresponds to TRBD2 (6 bases). The germline CDR1 and CDR2 sequences are LGHNA and YSLEER. The CDR3 contains 15 residues. Trimming took off 1 base at V and 5 bases at J, with 14 bases between the two ends. The CDR3 bases are TGCGCCAGCAGCCAAGTCCCCAAGGGGAGGGAGACCCAGTACTTC. It is translated as CASSQVPKGRETQYF.

The chain has TRBV4-2 and TRBJ2-7; D might be TRBD1 (5 bases). The CDR3 extends over 16 amino acids. The germline V gene encodes CDR1 LGHNA and CDR2 YNFKEQ. The ends were cut back, 0 bases at V and 0 bases at J, with 12 bases in the middle. The CDR3 loop reads CASSQDAGPLSYEQYF. Written as DNA, the CDR3 is TGTGCCAGCAGCCAAGACGCAGGGCCCCTCTCCTACGAGCAGTACTTC.

The chain recombines TRBV12-3 or TRBV12-4 with TRBJ2-2; no reliable D call. Trimming left V 2 bases short and J 0 bases short, with 7 bases between. The CDR3 extends over 15 amino acids. CDR3 loop: CASSLSAANTGELFF. CDR3 sequence (DNA): TGTGCCAGCAGTTTATCCGCAGCGAACACCGGGGAGCTGTTTTTT.

Of note for this clonotype: A read error may explain this, as a much larger clone is one base away. Here the CDR3 omits its conserved ending phenylalanine or tryptophan, so a read error is the likely source. V gene TRBV7-9 combines with J gene TRBJ2-3, with 7 positions matching TRBD2. V shed 1 base and J 7 bases; nucleotides not matched to a gene: 11. This CDR3 contains 16 residues. Germline-derived CDR1 and CDR2 are SEHNR and FQNEAQ (reference sequence). The CDR3 coding sequence is TGTGCCAGCAGCTTAGTCGGCGGGGAAGCGGGGAATACGCAGTATATT. It yields the protein CASSLVGGEAGNTQYI.

The chain links TRBV20-1 to TRBJ2-7; D is tentatively TRBD1 or TRBD2 (6 bases each). Trimming cost V 7 bases and J 0 bases, with 10 bases left between them. Germline loops: CDR1 DFQATT, CDR2 SNEGSKA (reference sequence). This CDR3 spans 12 amino acids. Written as DNA, the CDR3 is TGCAGTGGAGGGGGGAGCTCCTACGAGCAGTACTTC. Protein product: CSGGGSSYEQYF.

The chain uses TRBV12-3 or TRBV12-4 and TRBJ1-2; TRBD1 aligns across 9 bases. CDR3 length: 14 residues. Trimming removed 6 bases from V and 7 bases from J; junction bases left unmatched: 9. DNA of the CDR3: TGTGCCAGCAGCCCGGGACAGGGATCTGTTGGCTACACCTTC. Translating it yields CASSPGQGSVGYTF.

This clonotype was detected only a few times. This rearrangement joins TRBV27 to TRBJ2-1; maybe TRBD2 (5 bases). From germline, CDR1 is MNHEY and CDR2 SMNVEV (reference sequence). V was shortened by 3 bases and J by 4 bases, with 7 bases between the two germline ends. The CDR3 has 13 amino acids. The DNA for the CDR3 is TGTGCCAGCAGTTTCGAGGGTTACAATGAGCAGTTCTTC. This gives the protein CASSFEGYNEQFF.

This clonotype appeared a few times. The rearrangement uses TRBV5-1 and TRBJ2-7, with 7 bases identical to TRBD2. The CDR3 has 15 residues. The germline CDR1 and CDR2 sequences are SGHRS and YFSETQ. The V gene end was trimmed by 5 bases and the J gene end by 1 base; junction bases not matched to a gene: 9. In nucleotides, the CDR3 is TGCGCCAGCAGGCATAGCCTAGCGGCATCCTACGAGCAGTACTTC. It yields the protein CASRHSLAASYEQYF.